The 20 T cell receptor beta chains presented below share a single source sample, sequenced in a study of early T cells in non-severe SARS-CoV-2 infection (dated by TCRdb to about 2021). The method was 5' RACE. The listed sequencing device is NextSeq 500. TCRdb reworked the public reads: Q25 trimming with fastp, MiXCR clone assembly, productive beta chains retained. CDR3 protein sequences are deduplicated, and each keeps its most common genes and DNA. Counted in this sample were roughly 90,000 distinct CDR3 sequences; around 15% of them appeared once. The ten largest clones take up under 4% of the sample. The specimen was whole blood. The receptor set was obtained from an adult who was a healthcare worker with PCR-confirmed SARS-CoV-2 infection or an uninfected control (not recorded which).

This clonotype was seen at least ten times. The junction shows a germline mismatch at one end, possibly a read error. The chain employs TRBV7-7 and TRBJ2-5; 11 positions agree with TRBD2. CDR3 length: 17 amino acids. Germline V gene sequence: CDR1 SSHAT, CDR2 FNYEAQ (reference sequence). The CDR3 sequence is CASSLRVPTSGVQTQYF. DNA for the CDR3: TGTGCTAGCAGCTTAAGGGTCCCGACTAGCGGGGTACAGACCCAGTACTTC.

The rearrangement uses TRBV6-1 and TRBJ2-3; the D is unclear. Germline V gene sequence: CDR1 MNHNS, CDR2 SASEGT. The CDR3 sequence is 11 residues long. The V end lost 7 bases, the J end lost 5 bases, and 7 bases lay between the germline ends. For the CDR3, the DNA is TGTGCCAGCATTCGGATAGATACGCAGTATTTT. The encoded protein is CASIRIDTQYF.

This clonotype was detected only a few times. This chain uses TRBV5-1 with TRBJ2-7; D perhaps matches TRBD2 (6 bases). The CDR3 runs to 13 residues. The germline CDR1 and CDR2 sequences are SGHRS and YFSETQ. V was trimmed by 2 bases and J by 4 bases, leaving 10 bases between them. The CDR3 DNA reads as TGCGCCAGCAGCTTCCTGGAGGGGTACGAGCAGTACTTC. Its translation is CASSFLEGYEQYF.

V gene TRBV2 combines with J gene TRBJ2-5; D could derive from TRBD1 or TRBD2 (6 bases each). The CDR3 has 15 amino acids. Trimming removed 7 bases at V and 3 bases at J, with 18 bases between. CDR1 and CDR2 from the germline V gene are SNHLY and FYNNEI. CDR3 region: CASKAWGAVEETQYF. The CDR3 DNA reads as TGTGCCAGCAAGGCATGGGGGGCCGTCGAAGAGACCCAGTACTTC.

The chain joins TRBV4-1 to TRBJ1-1, with a tentative D call TRBD1 (6 bases). V was clipped by 4 bases and J by 3 bases, with 12 bases between them. The germline CDR1 and CDR2 sequences are MGHRA and YSYEKL. The CDR3 contains 14 residues. Here the CDR3 reads CASSLTTGYTEAFF. CDR3 coding DNA: TGCGCCAGCAGCCTAACTACAGGGTACACTGAAGCTTTCTTT.

This clonotype was recorded at least ten times. CDR3 coding DNA: TGCAGTGCTAGAGGTGGAGCTAATGAAAAACTGTTTTTT. Protein: CSARGGANEKLFF. The rearrangement links TRBV20-1 to TRBJ1-4, with D unresolved. V lost 1 base and J lost 3, with 6 bases in between. CDR1 DFQATT and CDR2 SNEGSKA come from the germline V gene (reference sequence). The CDR3 sequence is 13 residues long.

This chain links TRBV4-1 with TRBJ2-1; D is tentatively TRBD1 or TRBD2 (6 bases each). The CDR3 is made up of 13 amino acids. Per the germline V gene, CDR1 is MGHRA and CDR2 is YSYEKL. V lost 8 bases to trimming and J lost 4 bases, with 12 bases between them. The CDR3 reads CASGGPPYNEQFF. CDR3 coding DNA: TGCGCCAGCGGGGGGCCCCCGTACAATGAGCAGTTCTTC.

The sample holds a few counts of this clonotype. The rearrangement joins TRBV6-6 to TRBJ1-5, with unresolved D. Germline assignment: CDR1 MNHNY and CDR2 SVGAGI (reference sequence). CDR3 length: 13 residues. Trimming took off 8 bases at V and 0 bases at J, with 8 bases between the two ends. In DNA form, the CDR3 reads TGTGCCAGCGGGGTTAGTAGCAATCAGCCCCAGCATTTT. Its protein is CASGVSSNQPQHF.

Worth noting for this clonotype: A clone one base away is much larger, so this may be a read error. This sequence joins TRBV6-5 and TRBJ2-1; D ambiguous. Germline CDR1 and CDR2: MNHEY and SVGAGI. The CDR3 loop spans 15 amino acids. As DNA, the CDR3 is TGTACCAGCAGTTACTCGAGGTTGGGGTATTCTGAGCAGTTCTTC. This codes for CTSSYSRLGYSEQFF.

CDR3 DNA: TGTGCCAGCAGCTCAAAAAGTCCGGGACCCCTCTCCTACGAGCAGTACTTC. Protein product: CASSSKSPGPLSYEQYF. J is TRBJ2-7 and V is TRBV7-9; D is possibly TRBD1 or TRBD2 (5 bases each). V dropped 4 bases and J dropped 0 bases, with 19 bases sitting between them. Per the germline V gene, CDR1 is SEHNR and CDR2 is FQNEAQ (reference sequence). The CDR3 is 17 amino acids.

V gene TRBV7-2 combines with J gene TRBJ2-5; TRBD2 agrees at 11 bases. Trimming took 1 base from V and 3 from J; bases not matched to a gene: 1. The germline gives CDR1 SGHTA, CDR2 FQGNSA. This CDR3 is 15 amino acids long. CDR3 nucleotide sequence: TGTGCCAGCAGCTTAGTGGGACTAGCGGAAGAGACCCAGTACTTC. This encodes CASSLVGLAEETQYF.

The chain combines TRBV6-1 with TRBJ2-1; 7 bases line up with TRBD1. This CDR3 region has 14 residues. J lost 0 bases, V lost 8 bases, and 4 bases had no gene match. Germline V gene data show CDR1 as MNHNS and CDR2 as SASEGT. CDR3 coding DNA: TGTGCCAGCCGCCGGGACAGCTCCTACAATGAGCAGTTCTTC. Translation: CASRRDSSYNEQFF.

This clonotype was picked up many times. V is TRBV7-3 and J is TRBJ2-7; 7 positions match TRBD1. V trimming: 1 base; J trimming: 5 bases; junction bases outside the gene matches: 8. Germline CDR1 reads SGHTA; CDR2 reads FQGTGA. This CDR3 is built from 15 residues. The CDR3 DNA reads TGTGCCAGCAGCTTAAGACAGGGTAGGCGCCACGAGCAGTACTTC. This gives the protein CASSLRQGRRHEQYF.

The chain's CDR3 is CASSRWTGGQDTQYF. Here the CDR3 DNA reads TGCGCCAGCAGCCGATGGACAGGGGGCCAAGATACGCAGTATTTT. The genes are TRBV5-1 and TRBJ2-3; 11 bases line up with TRBD1. Losses at the gene ends were 4 bases for V and 5 bases for J; bases not matched to a gene: 6. The length of the CDR3 is 15 residues. From germline, CDR1 is SGHRS and CDR2 YFSETQ.

V and J are TRBV7-9 and TRBJ1-1; D unresolved. The germline V gene has CDR1 SEHNR and CDR2 FQNEAQ (reference sequence). Trimming took 3 bases from V and 3 from J, leaving 8 bases between them. The CDR3 spans 13 residues. The CDR3 region has the DNA TGTGCCAGCAGCTTCTTGGAAGACACTGAAGCTTTCTTT. Encoded protein: CASSFLEDTEAFF.

This clonotype appeared many times. The chain employs TRBV5-1 and TRBJ2-2; the D gene is possibly TRBD2 (6 bases). CDR1 and CDR2 from the germline V gene are SGHRS and YFSETQ. The CDR3 consists of 15 residues. V lost 4 bases and J lost 0, with 10 bases in between. The CDR3, as DNA: TGCGCCAGCAGCCGGACTACCCCGAACACCGGGGAGCTGTTTTTT. This codes for CASSRTTPNTGELFF.

In this sample, this clonotype turned up many times. The rearrangement joins TRBV7-6 to TRBJ2-7; TRBD1 matches 7 bases. The CDR3 is 15 amino acids. The V segment lost 8 bases and the J segment 1 base; nucleotides outside the gene matches: 11. In germline, CDR1 is SGHVS, CDR2 FNYEAQ. CDR3 DNA: TGTGCCAGCTCCCCGGCACAGGGGCTTTCCTACGAGCAGTACTTC. The encoded protein is CASSPAQGLSYEQYF.

The chain employs TRBV11-2 and TRBJ2-4; 8 nucleotides agree with TRBD1. The CDR3 extends over 16 amino acids. The V gene end was trimmed by 5 bases and the J gene end by 3 bases; junction bases not matched to a gene: 9. In germline, CDR1 is SGHAT, CDR2 FQNNGV. The CDR3 region has the DNA TGTGCCAGCAGCCGAGGACAGGGAGACGTCAAAAACATTCAGTACTTC. Translating it yields CASSRGQGDVKNIQYF.

This clonotype was detected only a few times. V and J are TRBV29-1 and TRBJ2-3; D perhaps matches TRBD2 (5 bases). There are 13 residues in the CDR3. Germline lookup yields CDR1 SQVTM and CDR2 ANQGSEA. The V end lost 7 bases, the J end lost 0 bases, and 11 bases lay between the germline ends. The CDR3 DNA reads TGCAGCGCTGGACGGACTAGCACAGATACGCAGTATTTT. Encoded protein: CSAGRTSTDTQYF.

A few counts support this clonotype. This chain uses TRBV7-6 with TRBJ2-3; 12 bases align to TRBD2. Unmatched junction bases numbered 6, after V lost 7 bases and J lost 4 bases. The V gene's germline CDR1 is SGHVS and CDR2 FNYEAQ. The CDR3 is 15 amino acids. CDR3 sequence reads: CASTSGLAGPDTQYF. The CDR3 bases are TGTGCCAGCACCTCCGGACTAGCGGGGCCAGATACGCAGTATTTT.